This TCR beta chain was found in a study of CD8+CD57+ T cells in acquired aplastic anemia. Study-level background: Sorting CD4+ and CD8+ cells gave DNA averaging 3.2 ug.

Patients sequenced had flow cytometry evidence of CD8+CD57+ cell expansion. All participating patients were living with severe acquired aplastic anemia. Of note for this clonotype: Its antigen remains unknown.

Study results and limitations: Patients and controls turned out to have 25 to 35 CD8+ CDR3 sequences in common. Significance was not reached for CD8+ Simpson's diversity between patients and controls.

Germline V gene lookup returns CDR1 SNHLY and CDR2 FYNNEI. V was clipped by 4 bases and J by 4 bases; unmatched bases: 2. The CDR3 length is 13 residues. Investigators profiled TCR beta VDJ and CDR3 from genomic DNA template. TCRdb ran MiXCR on the reads and lists one entry per CDR3 protein. The data hold approximately 190,000 distinct CDR3 sequences, with less than 60% observed a single time. This receptor was taken from a human donor with aplastic anemia. This rearrangement joins TRBV2 to TRBJ1-2; 8 bases match TRBD1. What was sequenced was sorted CD4+, CD8+, or CD8+CD57+ T cells (not recorded which) from PBMCs. Here the CDR3 reads CASSAQGAYGYTF. In nucleotides, the CDR3 is TGTGCCAGCAGTGCCCAGGGGGCCTATGGCTACACCTTC. Full variable domain (remainder filled in from reference TRBV2 and TRBJ1-2): EPEVTQTPSHQVTQMGQEVILRCVPISNHLYFYWYRQILGQKVEFLVSFYNNEISEKSEIFDDQFSVERPDGSNFTLKIRSTKLEDSAMYFCASSAQGAYGYTFGSGTRLTVV.